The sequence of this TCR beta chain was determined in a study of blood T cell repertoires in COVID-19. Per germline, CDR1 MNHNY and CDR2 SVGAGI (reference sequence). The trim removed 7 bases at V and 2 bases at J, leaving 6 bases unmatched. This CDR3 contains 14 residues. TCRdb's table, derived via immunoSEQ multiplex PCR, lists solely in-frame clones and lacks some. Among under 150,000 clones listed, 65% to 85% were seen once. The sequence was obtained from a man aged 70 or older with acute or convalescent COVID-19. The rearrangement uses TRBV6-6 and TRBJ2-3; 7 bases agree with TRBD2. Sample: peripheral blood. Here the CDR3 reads CASTKAGNTDTQYF. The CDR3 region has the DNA TGTGCCAGCACCAAAGCGGGGAACACAGATACGCAGTATTTT.